This T cell receptor beta chain was recovered during a study of blood T cell repertoires in COVID-19. The protocol was immunoSEQ multiplex PCR, while the TCRdb copy is restricted to in-frame clones and leaves out a portion. The sample holds more than 350,000 clones, 87% seen once. The CDR3 runs to 12 residues. V dropped 6 bases and J dropped 5 bases, with 13 bases sitting between them. Germline V gene lookup returns CDR1 DFQATT and CDR2 SNEGSKA (reference sequence). This chain joins TRBV20-1 and TRBJ2-5, with D maybe TRBD1 (6 bases). The specimen was peripheral blood. This TCR derives from a woman aged 30 to 39 with COVID-19, enrolled during active disease. CDR3 sequence: CSASPGVETQYF. For the CDR3, the DNA is TGCAGTGCAAGTCCAGGGGTGGAGACCCAGTACTTC.